A single T cell receptor (beta chain) is shown here with its context. Its cognate antigen has yet to be identified. No qualities accompany the bases; no much larger clone lies one base away. Hyperthyroidism patients were newly diagnosed, were aged 18 to 65 years, and had a disease duration under 2 months. Patients with other autoimmune diseases, uncontrolled infections, pregnancy or lactation were excluded. Clinical symptoms, serum thyroxine, TRAb, thyroid ultrasound and orbital computed tomography formed the basis of the diagnosis. Total RNA was extracted with Trizol reagent and quality-checked on an Agilent 2100 Bioanalyzer. The record originates from a study of Graves' ophthalmopathy and Graves' hyperthyroidism (dated by TCRdb to the late 2010s). Regarding the research as a whole: Hyperthyroidism was considered stable if no progression to ophthalmopathy occurred within 18 months of follow-up. To tell Graves' ophthalmopathy apart from Graves' hyperthyroidism, and to predict which patients would progress to ophthalmopathy, the study relied on TCR beta repertoire signatures. In total, approximately 130 blood samples were TCR-sequenced: around 42 ophthalmopathy, roughly 80 hyperthyroidism and some 17 hyperthyroidism-to-ophthalmopathy patients. To explore V-J signatures distinguishing ophthalmopathy from hyperthyroidism, a discovery set of roughly 98 patients (43 ophthalmopathy, 55 to 60 stable hyperthyroidism) was enrolled. An independent validation cohort was composed of some 19 hyperthyroidism patients and around 16 patients who later progressed from hyperthyroidism to ophthalmopathy. In a handful of hyperthyroidism patients, the T-cell repertoire of thyroid tissue was compared with the T-cell repertoire of blood. Following sampling, methimazole starting at 30 mg daily was administered to hyperthyroidism patients, and high-dose intravenous methylprednisolone was administered to ophthalmopathy patients. What the research found in general, with its limitations: In validation, the model predicted ophthalmopathy progression with about 70% sensitivity and 72.22% specificity; around twelve predicted patients were CT-confirmed with GO in a median of around 6 months. No statistical method was used to predetermine the sample size, and group allocation was not hidden from the investigators. Among expanded thyroid clonotypes with frequency above 0.001, most also showed up in blood, which suggests that blood repertoires may reflect the thyroid immune response. In cross-validation, the 13-signature model distinguished ophthalmopathy from stable hyperthyroidism with 87.88% sensitivity and roughly 81% specificity, while in the test set the corresponding values were around 79% and 71%.

For repertoire sequencing, TCR beta CDR3 regions were amplified from RNA transcripts. HTBI primers and the Qiagen OneStep RT-PCR kit were used in a first-round RT-PCR, which was followed by a second-round multiplex PCR, size selection and purification. The libraries underwent paired-end sequencing with 100 bp reads on an Illumina HiSeq2000. Under the source paper's analysis protocol: SOAPnuke was used to process the reads, throwing out any read that had adapters, had uncalled bases, had a mean Phred below 15, or lacked an exact constant-primer or identifier match. High-quality paired reads were merged with COPE v1.2.5. Each unique nucleotide sequence was treated as a clonotype, and MiTCR v1.1 was used to align the clonotypes to the IMGT TRB V, D and J references. The analysis was limited to V-J combinations with a frequency above 0.0001, which together covered approximately 99% of repertoires. For each V-J combination, a TCR clonal expansion and chaos score was defined as the ratio of F50 clonal expansion to chaos observed in the TCRdist matrix. Welch's t-statistics and random forest were used to reduce the features to about twelve V-J combinations, which were then used as input to a naive Bayes classifier. Thyroid-blood repertoire similarity was quantified with the Morisita-Horn index. TCRdb's own reprocessing of the public reads used fastp at Q25 and MiXCR and kept productive beta chains. Records with the same CDR3 protein are collapsed into one entry carrying the most frequent genes and DNA. It is TCRdb's table, rather than the study itself, that gives the V and J calls and clone size. This sample lists more than 1,000,000 distinct CDR3 sequences; around a third were detected once. The ten biggest clones cover approximately 12% of the sample.

The CDR3 holds 15 amino acids from the cysteine to the phenylalanine. The retained sequence is limited to the CDR3, 45 bases, with the frame set at the first base. V lost 5 bases and J lost 6 bases; the stretch between them is 20 bases long. The germline V gene yields SGHTA for CDR1 and FQGNSA for CDR2. The sample was peripheral blood or thyroid tissue (not recorded which). The sequence is built from TRBV7-2 and TRBJ2-7, with a weak D call of TRBD2 (7 bases match). This receptor was identified in an adult man with Graves' hyperthyroidism. DNA sequence: TGTGCCAGCAGCCAAGGGGGGGTAGGTACCGGCGAGCAGTACTTC. The translation is CASSQGGVGTGEQYF.